The clone carrying this T cell receptor (beta chain) appeared once. Its antigen is as yet unknown. The data were produced by immunoSEQ multiplex PCR, yet TCRdb's version contains in-frame clones alone and is incomplete. Here the sample spans 760,000 or so clones, around 96% being singletons. Terminally differentiated effector memory CD45RA+ cells were left out of the naive CD8 fraction, which was CD45RO-negative and positively selected for CCR7. The CDR3 spans 14 residues. V lost 3 bases and J lost 2; bases outside the gene matches: 6. Germline CDR1 and CDR2: SQVTM and ANQGSEA. This record comes from a study of shared clonotypes between healthy human individuals. Overall study context: The study used three CD4 naive, three CD4 memory, two CD8 naive and one CD8 memory plate per donor. Study observations and caveats: Specimens sampled were limited to blood, with tissue repertoires likely differing.

The gene calls are TRBV29-1 and TRBJ2-5; 7 positions agree with TRBD1. This sequence originates from a man aged 30-40 years in good health. Sequencing used naive CD8+ T cells sorted from blood. The CDR3 sequence: CSVEGWDSQETQYF. DNA for the CDR3: TGCAGCGTTGAGGGTTGGGACAGTCAAGAGACCCAGTACTTC.